This TCR beta chain appears in the sequencing data of a study of response to subunit inactivated influenza vaccine. Overall study findings and caveats: Few additional T cells are recruited per seasonal influenza vaccination, authors suggested.

J gave up 1 base and V 6 bases, and 4 bases lay outside the gene matches. The CDR3 contains 14 residues. Germline CDR1 and CDR2: MNHEY and SMNVEV (reference sequence). This clonotype was counted at least ten times. What it binds is unknown. MiXCR, applied by TCRdb to the RT-PCR reads, yields one record per CDR3 protein. The sample shows approximately 520,000 distinct CDR3 sequences, roughly 25% of them seen only once. This chain joins TRBV27 and TRBJ1-1; 8 bases line up with TRBD1. This receptor was identified in a man over 45 who received an inactivated influenza vaccine. Here the sequenced sample was CD4+ T cells sorted from PBMCs, taken roughly 5 days after vaccination. CDR3 loop: CASRLDRGNTEAFF. The CDR3 DNA follows: TGTGCCAGCAGACTTGACAGGGGGAACACTGAAGCTTTCTTT.